The 28 T cell receptor beta chains presented below share a single source sample, sequenced in a study of blood T cell repertoires in COVID-19. The assay was immunoSEQ multiplex PCR, and TCRdb's table has in-frame clones only and misses some. The sample records over 200,000 clones, roughly 80% being singletons. The sequenced material came from peripheral blood. The receptors stem from a man aged 50 to 59 with active or convalescent COVID-19.

The gene calls are TRBV9 and TRBJ2-2; 9 bases match TRBD2. The CDR3 is 16 amino acids. Germline assignment: CDR1 SGDLS and CDR2 YYNGEE. V gave up 0 bases and J gave up 7 bases; unmatched junction bases: 7. CDR3 loop: CASSVEAGGLIGELFF. In nucleotides, the CDR3 is TGTGCCAGCAGCGTAGAGGCGGGGGGGCTCATCGGGGAGCTGTTTTTT.

The V call is TRBV7-9, the J call TRBJ1-2; D may be TRBD1 (5 bases). CDR1 and CDR2 (germline): SEHNR, FQNEAQ (reference sequence). V was shortened by 5 bases and J by 3 bases, with 13 bases between the two germline ends. The CDR3 consists of 14 residues. The CDR3, as DNA: TGTGCCAGCAGCCCCTCGGGGGGGGACTATGGCTACACCTTC. This sequence encodes CASSPSGGDYGYTF.

V gene TRBV19 combines with J gene TRBJ1-3, with 11 bases aligning to TRBD1. Germline values: CDR1 LNHDA, CDR2 SQIVND (reference sequence). J lost 4 bases, V lost 5 bases, and 7 bases had no gene match. The CDR3 runs 16 residues. The CDR3, as DNA: TGTGCCAGTAGTTTTGGACAGGGGGCGATAGGAAACACCATATATTTT. Translating it yields CASSFGQGAIGNTIYF.

The chain recombines TRBV6-5 with TRBJ1-2; TRBD1 is a possible D gene (6 bases). CDR1 and CDR2 (germline): MNHEY, SVGAGI. The CDR3 consists of 13 residues. V lost 2 bases, J lost 7 bases, and 11 bases lay in between. The CDR3 DNA reads as TGTGCCAGCAGTTACACACAGGGAGTTGGCTACACCTTC. Protein: CASSYTQGVGYTF.

This chain joins TRBV7-2 and TRBJ1-3; D uncertain. Between the trimmed V and J ends, which lost 5 bases and 0 bases, there was a span of 11 bases. This CDR3 region has 15 residues. Germline V gives CDR1 SGHTA, CDR2 FQGNSA. CDR3 nucleotide sequence: TGTGCCAGCAGCCCTTCGAGTGCCTCTGGAAACACCATATATTTT. Translation gives CASSPSSASGNTIYF.

The chain uses TRBV19 and TRBJ2-2; D is possibly TRBD2 (5 bases). This CDR3 is built from 12 residues. Germline V lookup: CDR1 LNHDA, CDR2 SQIVND (reference sequence). V lost 4 bases and J lost 13, with 13 bases in between. DNA for the CDR3: TGTGCCAGTAGTAATGTGGCAGGAGGGCTGTTTTTT. Translating gives CASSNVAGGLFF.

The chain joins TRBV12-3 or TRBV12-4 to TRBJ1-2, with D possibly being TRBD1 (6 bases). The CDR3 is made up of 13 amino acids. Between the trimmed V and J ends, which lost 5 bases and 4 bases, there was a span of 11 bases. CDR3 residues: CASSQGSGYGYTF. The CDR3 DNA sequence: TGTGCCAGCAGTCAGGGGTCCGGCTATGGCTACACCTTC.

The chain joins TRBV4-1 to TRBJ1-5; weak D call: TRBD1 (6 bases). The germline V and J ends were trimmed by 0 bases and 4 bases, with 13 bases remaining between them. Germline CDR1 reads MGHRA; CDR2 reads YSYEKL. CDR3 length: 16 residues. The chain's CDR3 is CASSQDRRGGNQPQHF. For the CDR3, the DNA is TGCGCCAGCAGCCAAGATCGCAGGGGAGGGAATCAGCCCCAGCATTTT.

The chain has TRBV4-2 and TRBJ2-7; 9 bases line up with TRBD2. The CDR3 sequence is 15 residues long. Trimming took 1 base from V and 4 from J; bases not matched to a gene: 5. In germline, CDR1 is LGHNA, CDR2 YNFKEQ. Written as DNA, the CDR3 is TGTGCCAGCAGCCAAGTGGGCGGGGGGGTATACGAGCAGTACTTC. Amino acids: CASSQVGGGVYEQYF.

The chain couples TRBV7-2 to TRBJ2-7; 8 nucleotides line up with TRBD2. This CDR3 contains 15 residues. Germline lookup yields CDR1 SGHTA and CDR2 FQGNSA. Unmatched junction bases numbered 8, after V lost 4 bases and J lost 3 bases. DNA of the CDR3: TGTGCCAGCAGCTCCCCCCGGGGGGGGATCTACGAGCAGTACTTC. Translating it yields CASSSPRGGIYEQYF. The whole variable domain, filled in from reference TRBV7-2 and TRBJ2-7, reads GAGVSQSPSNKVTEKGKDVELRCDPISGHTALYWYRQSLGQGLEFLIYFQGNSAPDKSGLPSDRFSAERTGGSVSTLTIQRTQQEDSAVYLCASSSPRGGIYEQYFGPGTRLTVT.

The V gene is TRBV4-2, the J gene TRBJ2-4; perhaps TRBD1 as D (6 bases). From germline, CDR1 is LGHNA and CDR2 YNFKEQ. This CDR3 contains 16 residues. V lost 2 bases to trimming and J lost 6 bases, with 17 bases between them. CDR3 coding DNA: TGTGCCAGCAGCCAATACCTCCCGGGACAAGTAAACATTCAGTACTTC. Translating gives CASSQYLPGQVNIQYF.

The chain joins TRBV5-6 to TRBJ1-5; possibly TRBD1 for D (6 bases). With 6 bases removed from V and 3 bases from J, the gap between germline ends came to 13 bases. The CDR3 totals 14 residues. Germline loops: CDR1 SGHDT, CDR2 YYEEEE. The CDR3 region has the DNA TGTGCCAGCACGCGGGGGCAGATCAATCAGCCCCAGCATTTT. Amino acids: CASTRGQINQPQHF.

V and J are TRBV9 and TRBJ1-1; D uncertain. Trimming removed 4 bases at V and 8 bases at J, with 9 bases between. Germline lookup yields CDR1 SGDLS and CDR2 YYNGEE. CDR3 length: 11 amino acids. The CDR3 spells CASSPIQEAFF. CDR3 DNA sequence: TGTGCCAGCAGCCCGATACAGGAAGCTTTCTTT.

This chain uses TRBV11-2 with TRBJ1-1; 7 bases map to TRBD1. CDR1 is SGHAT, CDR2 FQNNGV, per germline. V shed 5 bases and J 0 bases; nucleotides not matched to a gene: 12. The CDR3 loop spans 17 amino acids. The CDR3 DNA is TGTGCCAGCAGCCCATTCGGCGCAGGGGGGATGAACACTGAAGCTTTCTTT. This sequence encodes CASSPFGAGGMNTEAFF.

The chain recombines TRBV27 with TRBJ2-1, with D possibly being TRBD2 (6 bases). Trimming removed 5 bases at V and 5 bases at J, with 16 bases between. The CDR3 loop spans 15 amino acids. Germline V gene data show CDR1 as MNHEY and CDR2 as SMNVEV (reference sequence). The DNA for the CDR3 is TGTGCCAGCAGTCCGTCTAGCGTATACAACAATGAGCAGTTCTTC. Protein: CASSPSSVYNNEQFF.

The chain combines TRBV7-3 with TRBJ1-3; D is possibly TRBD1 (5 bases). V dropped 3 bases and J dropped 0 bases, with 15 bases sitting between them. The CDR3 contains 17 residues. The germline gives CDR1 SGHTA, CDR2 FQGTGA. This CDR3 is CASSFPGHPTSGNTIYF. The DNA of the CDR3 is TGTGCCAGCAGCTTCCCAGGACACCCAACCTCTGGAAACACCATATATTTT.

J is TRBJ2-7 and V is TRBV19; TRBD2 might be the D (5 bases). Germline-derived CDR1 and CDR2 are LNHDA and SQIVND (reference sequence). This CDR3 spans 14 amino acids. Trimming took off 6 bases at V and 6 bases at J, with 18 bases between the two ends. CDR3 nucleotides: TGTGCCAGTAGCTCCGGTGGAGCGGTGGCCGAGCAGTACTTC. Encoded protein: CASSSGGAVAEQYF.

This sequence joins TRBV6-6 and TRBJ1-6; D gene uncertain. CDR1 MNHNY and CDR2 SVGAGI come from the germline V gene (reference sequence). The CDR3 has 14 residues. Between the trimmed V and J ends, which lost 2 bases and 7 bases, there was a span of 9 bases. CDR3 protein: CASSYVEENSPLHF. In DNA, the CDR3 is TGTGCCAGCAGTTACGTTGAGGAGAATTCACCCCTCCACTTT.

The chain combines TRBV6-6 with TRBJ1-2; 11 positions match TRBD1. CDR1 is MNHNY and CDR2 is SVGAGI in the germline V gene (reference sequence). Trimming at V came to 4 bases and at J to 4 bases, leaving 8 bases not matched to a gene. The CDR3 extends over 16 amino acids. CDR3 nucleotides: TGTGCCAGCAGTTTCTTGGACAGGGGGCGCTTCTATGGCTACACCTTC. It translates to CASSFLDRGRFYGYTF.

This chain uses TRBV25-1 with TRBJ1-2; D perhaps matches TRBD1 (6 bases). With 3 bases removed from V and 5 bases from J, the gap between germline ends came to 13 bases. Germline CDR1 reads MGHDK; CDR2 reads SYGVNS. The CDR3 sequence is 14 residues long. The CDR3 DNA reads as TGTGCCAGCAGTGATGCAACAGGGAGTTATGGCTACACCTTC. Its protein is CASSDATGSYGYTF.

V gene TRBV10-3 combines with J gene TRBJ2-7, with 9 bases fitting TRBD2. Germline loops: CDR1 ENHRY, CDR2 SYGVKD. The CDR3 is made up of 14 amino acids. V lost 8 bases, J lost 4 bases, and 9 bases stayed unmatched. The chain's CDR3 is CAIGGSGGKYEQYF. CDR3 DNA: TGTGCCATCGGGGGTAGCGGGGGAAAATACGAGCAGTACTTC.

The table lists this clone with a count of one. V usage is TRBV6-5 and J usage is TRBJ2-7; 7 bases are a match to TRBD1. This CDR3 has 14 amino acids. CDR1 and CDR2 from the germline V gene are MNHEY and SVGAGI. V gave up 6 bases and J gave up 3 bases; unmatched junction bases: 8. DNA for the CDR3: TGTGCCAGCAGAAACCGTGGGACAGACTACGAGCAGTACTTC. Protein sequence: CASRNRGTDYEQYF.

This clone was seen once. The chain links TRBV18 to TRBJ1-3; perhaps TRBD1 as D (6 bases). V lost 3 bases and J lost 3, with 9 bases in between. Germline-derived CDR1 and CDR2 are KGHSH and LQKENI. This CDR3 contains 14 residues. The CDR3 DNA follows: TGTGCCAGCTCACCGGCAGGGGATGGAAACACCATATATTTT. Amino acid sequence: CASSPAGDGNTIYF.

J is TRBJ2-3 and V is TRBV15, with 10 bases fitting TRBD2. Germline V gene sequence: CDR1 LNHNV, CDR2 YYDKDF (reference sequence). This CDR3 comprises 16 residues. J lost 1 base, V lost 1 base, and 2 bases had no gene match. The CDR3 is CATSRASGGGTDTQYF. The CDR3 DNA follows: TGTGCCACCAGCAGAGCTAGCGGGGGTGGCACAGATACGCAGTATTTT.

To note about this clone: Other DNA sequences in the same sample also yield this CDR3. The rearrangement uses TRBV5-1 and TRBJ1-2, with 9 positions matching TRBD1. Germline loops: CDR1 SGHRS, CDR2 YFSETQ. The CDR3 loop spans 14 amino acids. V lost 4 bases, J lost 4 bases, and 5 bases stayed unmatched. The DNA of the CDR3 is TGCGCCAGCAGCCCGGGACAGGGAGCCTATGGCTACACCTTC. Amino acid sequence: CASSPGQGAYGYTF.

This clone was recorded a few times. The V gene is TRBV5-6, the J gene TRBJ2-3; TRBD2 aligns across 12 bases. Per germline, CDR1 SGHDT and CDR2 YYEEEE. This CDR3 contains 19 residues. J gave up 0 bases and V 1 base, and 9 bases lay outside the gene matches. The DNA for the CDR3 is TGTGCCAGCAGCTTGTTAACTAGCGGGGGGAGTTCTAGCACAGATACGCAGTATTTT. This translates into CASSLLTSGGSSSTDTQYF.

The J gene is TRBJ1-1, the V gene TRBV10-3; the match to TRBD1 covers 12 bases. Trimming at V came to 6 bases and at J to 4 bases, leaving 12 bases not matched to a gene. The CDR3 is made up of 17 amino acids. The germline gives CDR1 ENHRY, CDR2 SYGVKD. The CDR3 region is CAISPGQGAVRSTEAFF. CDR3 sequence (DNA): TGTGCCATCAGCCCGGGACAGGGGGCCGTGCGGAGCACTGAAGCTTTCTTT.

This clone was counted once. This sequence joins TRBV15 and TRBJ2-7; tentatively, D is TRBD2 (6 bases). There are 14 residues in the CDR3. Germline V gives CDR1 LNHNV, CDR2 YYDKDF (reference sequence). Trimming took 8 bases from V and 6 from J, leaving 20 bases between them. Written as DNA, the CDR3 is TGTGCCACCCGGTGGGCTAGGGAGGCGGCCGAGCAGTACTTC. Amino acids: CATRWAREAAEQYF. Complete variable domain (other parts from reference TRBV15 and TRBJ2-7): DAMVIQNPRYQVTQFGKPVTLSCSQTLNHNVMYWYQQKSSQAPKLLFHYYDKDFNNEADTPDNFQSRRPNTSFCFLDIRSPGLGDTAMYLCATRWAREAAEQYFGPGTRLTVT.